This T cell receptor (beta chain) comes out of a study of cytomegalovirus exposure and HLA in healthy donors. Notes on the study in general: Cytomegalovirus-associated status was assigned to 150 to 200 TCR beta chains. Sequencing likely caused a cluster of highly shared sequence variants.

V lost 0 bases to trimming and J lost 8 bases; unmatched junction nucleotides: 10. The germline V gene has CDR1 SGHRS and CDR2 YFSETQ. This CDR3 spans 15 amino acids. Healthy individuals who donated bone marrow served as the donors. As regards this clone: Its antigen is as yet unknown.

The primer mix had 60 Vbeta and 13 Jbeta primers. Profiling relied on immunoSEQ multiplex PCR, and the TCRdb table lists in-frame clones only, not all of them. This table holds 65,000 to 85,000 clones, under 80% found once. This chain links TRBV5-1 with TRBJ1-1; 7 bases agree with TRBD1. Sequences were obtained from PBMCs. The clonotype was recovered from a man between 60 and 75 years old in good health and CMV-seropositive. This CDR3 reads CASSLDRGVGREAFF. CDR3 in DNA: TGCGCCAGCAGCTTGGACAGGGGCGTTGGTCGCGAAGCTTTCTTT.